This T cell receptor (beta chain) was captured in a study of blood T cell repertoires in COVID-19. At the level of the study: The United States, Italy and Spain provided the acute and convalescent COVID-19 samples.

Per the study methods: How many nucleated cells were present was estimated from reference gene primer amplification. Measured with immunoSEQ multiplex PCR; TCRdb has only the in-frame clones, and not every one. The DNA was the basis for D and trimming; V, J and clone size are from that table. The sample shows about 74,000 clones, 90% of them seen only once. Per germline, CDR1 MNHEY and CDR2 SMNVEV (reference sequence). The CDR3 loop spans 12 amino acids. V was cut by 8 bases and J by 4 bases, with 11 bases left in between. Sequencing was done on a sample of peripheral blood. The clonotype originates from a man aged 45-65 years with acute or convalescent COVID-19. The chain combines TRBV27 with TRBJ1-2; D not certain. CDR3 sequence reads: CASGRLPYGYTF. Here the CDR3 DNA reads TGTGCCAGCGGTCGACTGCCCTATGGCTACACCTTC.